This T cell receptor beta chain stems from a study of cytomegalovirus exposure and HLA in healthy donors. As for the study in general: Earlier work reported about 110 million unique TCR beta sequences from some 180 million T cells. Findings and caveats of the study: Many donors shared some public TCRs, even though most TCR sequences were rare. Evidence from a later analysis indicated that most CMV-associated TCR beta chains looked HLA-restricted. In a later analysis, HLA-associated beta chains showed higher expansion and lower generation probabilities than comparable chains.

Trimming cost V 3 bases and J 3 bases, with 12 bases left between them. The CDR3 spans 14 residues. Germline assignment: CDR1 LNHDA and CDR2 SQIVND (reference sequence). Remarks on this clone: No antigen is known for it.

Primers: 60 Vbeta forward and 13 Jbeta reverse. Only in-frame clones appear in the TCRdb table, and some are missing; sequencing was by immunoSEQ multiplex PCR. The sample shows some 57,000 clones, less than 85% of them seen only once. This clonotype was obtained from a woman in her twenties or thirties in good health and CMV-seronegative. Sequences were obtained from PBMCs. The chain links TRBV19 to TRBJ2-7; the D gene is possibly TRBD1 (6 bases). Here the CDR3 reads CASSITEDSYEQYF. The CDR3 DNA is TGTGCCAGTAGTATTACGGAGGACAGCTACGAGCAGTACTTC.